These T cell receptor beta chains were read from a single sample in a study of monozygotic twins with inflammatory bowel disease. Reprocessing the 5' RACE reads, TCRdb reports a single entry for every CDR3 protein and omits DNA. The sample totals some 450,000 distinct CDR3 sequences. The source material was blood. The receptors shown here come from a human donor with ulcerative colitis or Crohn's disease, or a healthy co-twin of an affected twin (not recorded which). CDR3s include the opening cysteine and the closing phenylalanine or tryptophan.

cdr3_aa,v_call,j_call
CASSTGQGGPEKLFF,TRBV6-5,TRBJ1-4
CASSQGGLAGASTDTQYF,TRBV4-1,TRBJ2-3
CASSPMGLASNEQFF,TRBV2,TRBJ2-1
CASILTVNSNQPQHF,TRBV19,TRBJ1-5
CASSISHVNEQYF,TRBV19,TRBJ2-7
CASTHLKSVGTDTQYF,TRBV6-1,TRBJ2-3
CASSLRDLGAYEQYF,TRBV7-8,TRBJ2-7
CATSRDGPPGNEQFF,TRBV15,TRBJ2-1
CASSRGIGTANNEQFF,TRBV3-1,TRBJ2-1
CASSQPRGEKLFF,TRBV3-1,TRBJ1-4
CASSPGTTGGETQYF,TRBV5-1,TRBJ2-5
CASTIRDNSYEQYF,TRBV21-1,TRBJ2-7
CASSPLAGSTTTDTQYF,TRBV7-2,TRBJ2-3
CATSDFTGRDGRASNEQFF,TRBV24-1,TRBJ2-1
CASRSGQGAPKAFF,TRBV7-9,TRBJ1-1
CASMDSGTGELFF,TRBV6-5,TRBJ2-2